This T cell receptor beta chain was recorded in a study of cytomegalovirus exposure and HLA in healthy donors. Study conclusions and caveats: A prior analysis recorded that most TCR beta V segments were productive about 90% or about 30% of the time. Later analysis identified several of the most significant clusters that appeared linked to common viral pathogens.

Every donor was a healthy person donating bone marrow. The CDR3 has 12 residues. Per germline, CDR1 SGHTA and CDR2 FQGNSA. Regarding this clone: Its antigen is still unknown. One end of the junction varies from germline; a read error may be responsible.

The PCR had 60 Vbeta and 13 Jbeta primers. TCRdb's copy holds only in-frame clones and misses some; the assay was immunoSEQ multiplex PCR. The sample has about 140,000 clones, more than 60% seen once; the top ten hold 2.5% to 3.5%. The sequenced material came from PBMCs. This clonotype was sampled from a male donor in good health and CMV-seronegative. The J gene is TRBJ1-1, the V gene TRBV7-2; weak D call: TRBD1 (6 bases). CDR3 bases: TGTGCCAGCAGCCTAGCGTGGGGGCACGCTTTCTTT. It codes for CASSLAWGHAFF.